This T cell receptor beta chain was found in a study of T cell responses to AZD1222 COVID-19 vaccine. Findings and caveats of the study: Vaccine-related CD4 TCRs covered spike, predominating at 160-218 and 743-854. It should be noted that donors were predominantly white British and more often female, and clonal diversity was possibly underestimated.

Pooled samples include second doses given at about 4 or 12 weeks. Profiling relied on immunoSEQ multiplex PCR, and the TCRdb table lists in-frame clones only, not all of them. The sample holds 70,000 to 100,000 clones, approximately 90% seen once. This clone was found a few times. The antigen is not known. The sequence was collected from an adult who received the AZD1222 COVID-19 vaccine. Sequencing was performed on peripheral blood, taken 28 days after the second AZD1222 dose.

In nucleotides, the CDR3 is TGTGCCAGCAGCTTCCCGGGGAAGGGCGGGGAGCTGTTTTTT. Its translation is CASSFPGKGGELFF. The gene calls are TRBV7-9 and TRBJ2-2; TRBD2 might be the D (5 bases). Germline V lookup: CDR1 SEHNR, CDR2 FQNEAQ (reference sequence). This CDR3 has 14 residues. The ends were cut back, 3 bases at V and 7 bases at J, with 12 bases in the middle.